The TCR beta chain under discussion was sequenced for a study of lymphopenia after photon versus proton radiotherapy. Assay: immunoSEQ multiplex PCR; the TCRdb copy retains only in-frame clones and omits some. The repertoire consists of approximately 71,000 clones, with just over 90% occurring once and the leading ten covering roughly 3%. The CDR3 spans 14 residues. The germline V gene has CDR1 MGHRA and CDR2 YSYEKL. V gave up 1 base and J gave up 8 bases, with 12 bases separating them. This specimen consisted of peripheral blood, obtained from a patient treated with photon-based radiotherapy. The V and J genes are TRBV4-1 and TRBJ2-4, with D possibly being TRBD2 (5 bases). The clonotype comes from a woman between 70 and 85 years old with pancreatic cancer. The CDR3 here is CASSQGGTGYIQYF. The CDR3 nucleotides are TGCGCCAGCAGCCAAGGCGGTACGGGGTACATTCAGTACTTC.